These T cell receptor beta chains were read from a single sample in a study of cytomegalovirus exposure and HLA in healthy donors. TCRdb's copy holds only in-frame clones and misses some; the assay was immunoSEQ multiplex PCR. Of 130,000 or so clones in the sample, roughly 66% were seen once. The sample taken for sequencing was PBMCs. Receptor source: an older woman in good health and CMV-seronegative. Each CDR3 is given with its conserved first and last residue.

TRBV10-3	14	CAIRSGGSNNEQFF
TRBV6-5	13	CASSWNRATEAFF
TRBV5-5	15	CASSLDSYSNQPQHF
TRBV2	17	CASRETSGGAGTGELFF
TRBV10-2	15	CASIEGTSGTDTQYF
TRBV2	13	CASAPIPNYGYTF
TRBV7-9	15	CASSRLGQGDYEQYF
TRBV27	18	CASSFLRTGIRLNYGYTF
TRBV7-2	14	CASSSGQGTQPQHF
TRBV5-1	16	CASSLNLAGGPDTQYF
TRBV7-9	16	CASSSGTSGATDTQYF
TRBV7-9	15	CASSLASGNPYEQYF
TRBV6-5	14	CASSYDNKNTEAFF
TRBV5-1	18	CASSLGTGGHLNTGELFF
TRBV25-1	13	CASSEAGLYGYTF
TRBV7-9	16	CSSGSDGSSGANVLTF
TRBV29-1	15	CSVDGQGFFQETQYF
TRBV6-5	13	CASGQPSGNTIYF
TRBV7-9	14	CASSYSTTNEKLFF
TRBV5-6	17	CASSSYVRGAISYEQYF
TRBV6-1	13	CASSRTVYNEQFF
TRBV6-6	14	CASSYSEGANGYTF
TRBV27	16	CASSLFRGTGNQPQHF
TRBV29-1	14	CSVEGGVGGNTIYF
TRBV7-2	15	CASGRGGYAGYGYTF
TRBV5-1	16	CASSQRQGEVNTEAFF
TRBV29-1	15	CSVGFGGRLTDTQYF
TRBV21-1	16	CASSERGISGNGGYTF
TRBV6-5	14	CASSSGGTNGELFF
TRBV5-1	14	CASSFGQSLNEQYF
TRBV2	15	CASSRPSGATDEQFF